A selection of T cell receptor beta chains follows, all from one sample in a study of blood T cell repertoires in COVID-19. The protocol was immunoSEQ multiplex PCR, while the TCRdb copy is restricted to in-frame clones and leaves out a portion. The table lists roughly 9,600 clones, 81% of them singletons, with roughly 24% in the top ten. The sample comprised peripheral blood. Every receptor here comes from a man in his fifties or sixties with active COVID-19. CDR3s include the opening cysteine and the closing phenylalanine or tryptophan. The D gene is left open where the match is weak. Some rows have no size entry. The others give once, few or many, or a class for an expanded clone.

V gene	clone size	D gene	J gene	CDR3 DNA	CDR3 protein
TRBV6-5	NA	NA	TRBJ1-1	TGTGCCAGCACCGACACGGTCGGCACTGAAGCTTTCTTT	CASTDTVGTEAFF
TRBV5-1	NA	NA	TRBJ1-4	TGCGCCAGCAGCTTGGCCTTGGTCGGGAGTGAAAAACTGTTTTTT	CASSLALVGSEKLFF
TRBV19	NA	TRBD1	TRBJ2-2	TGTGCCACCTCGGGACAGGGTAGTATCGGGGAGCTGTTTTTT	CATSGQGSIGELFF
TRBV7-3	NA	TRBD2	TRBJ2-1	TGTGCCAGCAGCCGGACTAGCGGGGGTCTGGCCTACAATGAGCAGTTCTTC	CASSRTSGGLAYNEQFF
TRBV5-1	NA	NA	TRBJ2-3	TGCGCCAGCAGCCCGCCGACGGGTTCTCATACGCAGTATTTT	CASSPPTGSHTQYF
TRBV6-2/TRBV6-3	NA	TRBD1	TRBJ2-7	TGTGCCAGCAGTGACAGGGGGCGCGAGCAGTACTTC	CASSDRGREQYF
TRBV2	NA	TRBD2	TRBJ2-3	TGTGCCAGCAGTGATTGGGCTAGCGGGGCAGATACGCAGTATTTT	CASSDWASGADTQYF
TRBV18	NA	TRBD1	TRBJ1-2	TGTGCCAGCTCACGGACAGGGGGCATTCATGAGGAGACCTTC	CASSRTGGIHEETF
TRBV20-1	few	NA	TRBJ1-2	TGCAGTGCTAGTACGCCAGGCTATGGCTACACCTTC	CSASTPGYGYTF
TRBV19	once	NA	TRBJ2-4	TGTGCCAGTAGTCTCGAAGCGGGACAGGCTAAAAACATTCAGTACTTC	CASSLEAGQAKNIQYF
TRBV5-1	NA	NA	TRBJ2-1	TGCGCCAGCAGCTTACAGGGACCGAACTCCTACAATGAGCAGTTCTTC	CASSLQGPNSYNEQFF
TRBV7-9	NA	NA	TRBJ1-5	TGTGCCAGCAGCTTACAGGATTGGAAGGGCAATCAGCCCCAGCATTTT	CASSLQDWKGNQPQHF
TRBV7-6	NA	TRBD1	TRBJ1-1	TGTGCCAGCAGCCGAGGGGCAGGGGGAAAGGGCACTGAAGCTTTCTTT	CASSRGAGGKGTEAFF
TRBV9	NA	TRBD1	TRBJ2-5	TGTGCCAGCAGCCCCCGGCCAGGGGGTATGGAGACCCAGTACTTC	CASSPRPGGMETQYF
TRBV7-2	once	TRBD1	TRBJ2-7	TGTGCCAGCAGCCCATGGACAGGTTTTAGAGAGCAGTACTTC	CASSPWTGFREQYF
TRBV4-2	NA	NA	TRBJ1-1	TGTGCCAGCAGCCTGACAGGGAACACTGAAGCTTTCTTT	CASSLTGNTEAFF
TRBV4-3	NA	NA	TRBJ1-4	TGCGCCAGCAGCCAAGATAACGGGGGGGCTAATGAAAAACTGTTTTTT	CASSQDNGGANEKLFF
TRBV7-2	NA	TRBD1	TRBJ2-5	TGTGCCAGCAGCTTAGCTGGACAGGGTCAAGAGACCCAGTACTTC	CASSLAGQGQETQYF
TRBV7-3	NA	NA	TRBJ2-2	TGTGCCAGCAGCTTAAGTGGGGCTGGGGAGCTGTTTTTT	CASSLSGAGELFF
TRBV3-1/TRBV3-2	NA	NA	TRBJ1-1	TGTGCCAGCAGATTACAGGGAGAGGCTGAAGCTTTCTTT	CASRLQGEAEAFF
TRBV28	NA	TRBD2	TRBJ2-7	TGTGCCAGCAGTTTGGCCAAGACTAGCGGGACCTACGAGCAGTACTTC	CASSLAKTSGTYEQYF
TRBV28	NA	NA	TRBJ1-1	TGTGCCAGCAGTTTAGTGATCCTACCGCCGAACACTGAAGCTTTCTTT	CASSLVILPPNTEAFF
TRBV6-5	NA	NA	TRBJ1-1	TGTGCCAGCAGTTTACAGGACATGAACACTGAAGCTTTCTTT	CASSLQDMNTEAFF
TRBV6-4	NA	TRBD1	TRBJ2-3	TGTGCCAGCAGCCTCGGGACAGTAGACACAGATACGCAGTATTTT	CASSLGTVDTDTQYF
TRBV18	NA	NA	TRBJ1-5	TGTGCCAGCTCACCACCCCTTAGCAATCAGCCCCAGCATTTT	CASSPPLSNQPQHF